The rows below give T cell receptor beta chains drawn from one sample of a study of early T cells in non-severe SARS-CoV-2 infection. TCRdb re-called the 5' RACE reads through MiXCR, storing one row per CDR3 protein. The sample has about 56,000 distinct CDR3 sequences; over 9.5% are singletons. The sequenced sample was whole blood. The receptors originated from an adult who was a healthcare worker with PCR-confirmed SARS-CoV-2 infection or an uninfected control (not recorded which). The CDR3 runs from the conserved cysteine through the conserved F or W. The D gene is left open where the match is weak. Each size is once, few, many or a size class.

clone_size j_call d_call v_call cdr3_nt cdr3_aa
many TRBJ1-1 - TRBV27 TGTGCCAGCAGTTCCCACGGCAGTAGGCCTTTCTTT CASSSHGSRPFF
once TRBJ1-1 - TRBV20-1 TGCAGTACCGACGGGTTGGGTCAGAACACTGAAGCTTTCTTT CSTDGLGQNTEAFF
many TRBJ1-1 - TRBV6-5 TGTGCCAGCAGATCGGACACCCCCCGACGGAACACTGAAGCTTTCTTT CASRSDTPRRNTEAFF
medium-sized TRBJ2-1 - TRBV5-1 TGCGCCAGCAGCCTGGCAGGGGGGAGCTCCTACAATGAGCAGTTCTTC CASSLAGGSSYNEQFF
few TRBJ2-3 - TRBV9 TGTGCCAGCAGCGTAGTGGGCAGCACAGATACGCAGTATTTT CASSVVGSTDTQYF
many TRBJ2-4 TRBD2 TRBV25-1 TGTGCCAGCAGTAACACCGGGACTAGCGGAGCCAAAAACATTCAGTACTTC CASSNTGTSGAKNIQYF
few TRBJ2-7 - TRBV19 TGTGCCAGTAGTATACTATATACAGGGCACGAGCAGTACTTC CASSILYTGHEQYF
many TRBJ1-1 - TRBV5-4 TGTGCCAGCAGCCGCCGGGTCTCCACTGAAGCTTTCTTT CASSRRVSTEAFF
many TRBJ2-3 - TRBV3-1 TGTGCCAGCAGCTTTAATCGGGGGCCTACAGATACGCAGTATTTT CASSFNRGPTDTQYF
many TRBJ1-2 - TRBV3-1 TGTGCCAGCAGCCAAGAACCGCGGGGCTACACCTTC CASSQEPRGYTF